The 18 T cell receptor beta chains below were found in one sample sequenced in a study of tissue T cells after allogeneic stem cell transplantation. As for time point: mouse harvest day 7 after allogeneic transplant. The graft held 10^6 splenic CD5+ T cells and 10^7 T-cell-depleted bone marrow cells. Here immunoSEQ multiplex PCR was the method, and the copy in TCRdb shows in-frame clones only, minus some. Among about 6,600 clones listed, roughly half were seen once. Input material: lymph node tissue. The receptors originated from a female BALB/c mouse given C57BL/6 T cells with graft-versus-host disease after an allogeneic hematopoietic cell transplant.

The table lists this clone with a count of one. Mouse gene names and germline throughout. The CDR3 goes on 1 residue after the read ends, and that part is filled in from the germline J gene. The chain recombines TRBV26 with TRBJ1-2; D is ambiguous. Trimming stripped 2 bases from V and 0 bases from J, with 7 bases between. The CDR3 has 14 amino acids. From germline, CDR1 is KGHPV and CDR2 FQNQEV (reference sequence). The CDR3 DNA, read in part, is TGTGCCAGCAGTCTGCCCTCCGCAAACTCCGACTACACC. This codes for CASSLPSANSDYT. The full CDR3 sequence reads CASSLPSANSDYTF.

In the case of this clone: The genes and germline here are from mouse. The read terminates 1 residue before the CDR3 end, so the remaining end is supplied by the germline J gene. This sequence joins TRBV15 and TRBJ2-2, with D perhaps TRBD1 (5 bases). V lost 1 base and J lost 5, with 5 bases in between. The CDR3 is 13 residues long. CDR1 is SGHND and CDR2 is FRSKSL in the germline V gene. CDR3 DNA, as far as it was read: TGTGCCAGCAGTTTAGAGGGGACCGGGCAGCTCTAC. This translates into CASSLEGTGQLY. The whole CDR3 reads CASSLEGTGQLYF.

With respect to this clone: Gene names refer to mouse genes. The sequence runs out 1 residue before the end of the CDR3; the remainder is reconstructed from the germline J gene. The same CDR3 can be traced to other DNA sequences in this sample. This sequence joins TRBV13-3 and TRBJ1-4; D is uncertain. V dropped 2 bases and J dropped 4 bases, with 3 bases sitting between them. CDR1 is NNHDY and CDR2 is SYVADS in the germline V gene. The CDR3 is 12 residues long. The CDR3 sequence: CASSDNNERLFF. The part of the CDR3 DNA that was read is TGTGCCAGCAGTGACAACAACGAAAGATTATTT.

A note on this clone: Gene and germline names: mouse. The CDR3 end falls 1 residue outside the read, so it is completed with the germline J gene. This chain joins TRBV15 and TRBJ1-4; D uncertain. The V gene lost 1 base and the J gene lost 2 bases, with 5 bases spanning the gap. CDR3 length equals 14 residues. Germline V gene data show CDR1 as SGHND and CDR2 as FRSKSL. The CDR3 sequence: CASSLVGSNERLFF. The sequenced part of the CDR3 DNA is TGTGCCAGCAGTTTAGTGGGGTCCAACGAAAGATTATTT.

Points on this clone: The genes and germline here are from mouse. The read terminates 1 residue ahead of where the CDR3 ends, so the germline J gene completes it. The rearrangement uses TRBV13-1 and TRBJ2-7, with D perhaps matching TRBD1 (6 bases). The CDR3 is made up of 12 amino acids. CDR1 and CDR2 from the germline V gene are NSHNY and SYGAGN. Trimming left V 1 base short and J 4 bases short, with 6 bases between. The CDR3 is CASSDQGYEQYF. CDR3 bases read: TGTGCCAGCAGTGATCAGGGGTATGAACAGTAC.

This clone occurred a few times. Here the gene names and germline are mouse. The read ends 1 residue early relative to the CDR3; the germline J gene fills the gap. The chain has TRBV3 and TRBJ1-1; D uncertain. CDR3 length equals 11 residues. Deletions cut 3 bases from V and 5 bases from J, with 4 bases between. CDR1 is SNHLY, CDR2 FYNGKV, per germline (reference sequence). The CDR3 protein is CASSFPTEVFF. The covered CDR3 bases are TGTGCCAGCAGCTTTCCAACAGAAGTCTTC.

Of note for this clone: Genes here carry mouse names. The read gets to within 1 residue of the CDR3 end, and the germline J gene fills in the rest. This chain joins TRBV26 and TRBJ2-7, with D maybe TRBD1 (6 bases). V lost 2 bases to trimming and J lost 0 bases, with 8 bases between them. Germline V gene data show CDR1 as KGHPV and CDR2 as FQNQEV (reference sequence). The CDR3 has 14 residues. CDR3 amino acids: CASSLGTSSYEQYF. CDR3 bases read: TGTGCCAGCAGTCTGGGGACATCCTCCTATGAACAGTAC.

Notes on this clone: Gene names and germline refer to mouse. The read terminates 1 residue before the CDR3 end, so the remaining end is supplied by the germline J gene. The chain recombines TRBV26 with TRBJ1-3, with D tentatively TRBD1 (6 bases). The V gene's germline CDR1 is KGHPV and CDR2 FQNQEV (reference sequence). This CDR3 region has 12 residues. The V end was cut by 4 bases, the J end by 5 bases, with 6 bases between. The CDR3 DNA, read in part, is TGTGCCAGCAGTCGGGACAGAAATACGCTCTAT. Translation gives CASSRDRNTLY. The whole CDR3 protein is CASSRDRNTLYF.

With regard to this clone: Any gene name here is a mouse gene name. The CDR3 end is not reached by the read, which stops 1 residue before it; the germline J gene fills it in. This rearrangement joins TRBV13-2 to TRBJ2-5; D tentatively reads TRBD1 or TRBD2 (5 bases each). Trimming stripped 2 bases from V and 0 bases from J, with 7 bases between. The V gene's germline CDR1 is NNHNN and CDR2 SYGAGS (reference sequence). There are 14 residues in the CDR3. CDR3 bases read: TGTGCCAGCGGTGACCGGGGGAACCAAGACACCCAGTAC. Translated: CASGDRGNQDTQY. The whole CDR3 protein is CASGDRGNQDTQYF.

This clone was seen a few times. The genes and germline here are from mouse. Read data end 1 residue before the CDR3 end; the end is taken from the germline J gene. This rearrangement joins TRBV2 to TRBJ2-2; D possibly corresponds to TRBD1 (6 bases). Germline assignment: CDR1 LGHNA and CDR2 YSYQKL. The CDR3 has 15 amino acids. The ends were cut back, 2 bases at V and 4 bases at J, with 11 bases in the middle. The DNA read from the CDR3 is TGTGCCAGCAGCCAACAGGGGTTAGGCACCGGGCAGCTCTAC. Translating it yields CASSQQGLGTGQLY. The whole CDR3 is CASSQQGLGTGQLYF.

Relative to its sample, this clone is large. Each gene name is a mouse one. The read ends 1 residue before the CDR3 terminus; that terminus is restored from the germline J gene. V gene TRBV26 combines with J gene TRBJ2-7; 12 positions agree with TRBD2. The CDR3 contains 13 residues. The germline V gene encodes CDR1 KGHPV and CDR2 FQNQEV (reference sequence). The J segment lost 7 bases and the V segment lost 8 bases, leaving 6 bases of the junction unmatched. The CDR3 is CASRDWGDREQYF. The CDR3 DNA, read in part, is TGTGCCAGCCGGGACTGGGGGGATCGGGAACAGTAC.

In its sample, this clone ranks as medium-sized. Gene and germline names: mouse. The DNA ends 1 residue before the CDR3 does, and the rest of the CDR3 is filled in from the germline J gene. This chain joins TRBV13-1 and TRBJ2-2; TRBD1 is a possible D gene (5 bases). The CDR3 is 14 residues long. Trimming shortened V by 2 bases and J by 1 base, and 6 bases separated the two germline ends. Germline V gives CDR1 NSHNY, CDR2 SYGAGN. Incomplete CDR3 DNA: TGTGCCAGCAGTGAAGGGGTAAACACCGGGCAGCTCTAC. Protein sequence: CASSEGVNTGQLY. The CDR3 in its entirety is CASSEGVNTGQLYF.

This clone occurred once. The junction shows a germline mismatch at one end, possibly a read error. Mouse gene names and germline throughout. The CDR3 is cut off 1 residue early in the read; its end comes from the germline J gene. The chain carries TRBV13-1 and TRBJ2-3; 7 nucleotides match TRBD2. Per the germline V gene, CDR1 is NSHNY and CDR2 is SYGAGN. The CDR3 totals 15 residues. The sequenced part of the CDR3 DNA is TGTGCCAGCGGTGATGGGGGGAGGGGTGCAGAAACGCTGTAT. Translating it yields CASGDGGRGAETLY. The CDR3 in full is CASGDGGRGAETLYF.

For this clone: The gene names given are mouse names. Read sequence stops 1 residue before the CDR3 end, and the germline J gene provides the missing end. The rearrangement links TRBV15 to TRBJ2-7; perhaps TRBD1 as D (6 bases). The CDR3 extends over 13 amino acids. Germline CDR1 reads SGHND; CDR2 reads FRSKSL. Trimming removed 5 bases at V and 0 bases at J, with 8 bases between. CDR3 DNA (partial): TGTGCCAGCAGTACAGGGAGCTCCTATGAACAGTAC. This sequence encodes CASSTGSSYEQY. The complete CDR3 protein is CASSTGSSYEQYF. The full variable domain, rest sourced from reference TRBV15 and TRBJ2-7, is DAGVTQTPRHEVAEKGQTIILKCEPVSGHNDLFWYRQTKIQGLELLSYFRSKSLMEDGGAFKDRFKAEMLNSSFSTLKIQPTEPKDSAVYLCASSTGSSYEQYFGPGTRLTVL.

As concerns this clone: Gene names are the mouse ones. The read falls 1 residue short of the CDR3 end, and the missing part is taken from the germline J gene. This rearrangement joins TRBV31 to TRBJ2-1; 11 bases agree with TRBD2. The germline V gene has CDR1 GKSSPN and CDR2 SITVG. The trim removed 2 bases at V and 1 base at J, leaving 4 bases unmatched. CDR3 length: 16 residues. This CDR3 is CAWSGGLGVNYAEQFF. CDR3 DNA, as far as it was read: TGTGCCTGGAGTGGGGGACTGGGGGTCAACTATGCTGAGCAGTTC. Variable domain in full (rest from reference TRBV31 and TRBJ2-1): AQTIHQWPVAEIKAVGSPLSLGCTIKGKSSPNLYWYWQATGGTLQQLFYSITVGQVESVVQLNLSASRPKDDQFILSTEKLLLSHSGFYLCAWSGGLGVNYAEQFFGPGTRLTVL.

This clone is large (0.1 to 1%). Germline and genes here are mouse. The CDR3 goes on 1 residue after the read ends, and that part is filled in from the germline J gene. This chain uses TRBV13-3 with TRBJ2-7, with 9 bases matching TRBD1. Germline V lookup: CDR1 NNHDY, CDR2 SYVADS. CDR3 size: 13 residues. V shed 6 bases and J 6 bases; nucleotides not matched to a gene: 7. The CDR3 sequence is CASTPGQGGEQYF. CDR3 DNA, as far as it was read: TGTGCCAGCACCCCGGGACAGGGAGGTGAACAGTAC.

A remark on this clone: Gene names are the mouse ones. The read is 1 residue too short to cover the CDR3 end, so that end is filled in from the germline J gene. The chain employs TRBV4 and TRBJ2-7; a possible D gene is TRBD1 (6 bases). The CDR3 contains 14 residues. Per the germline V gene, CDR1 is LGHDT and CDR2 is YNNKQL (reference sequence). The germline V and J ends were trimmed by 4 bases and 0 bases, with 10 bases remaining between them. CDR3 DNA, as far as it was read: TGTGCCAGCAGCTCCGGGACAAACTCCTATGAACAGTAC. Translation: CASSSGTNSYEQY. The full CDR3 reads CASSSGTNSYEQYF.

This clone was counted between two and nine times. The genes are named according to mouse. The CDR3 end is not reached by the read, which stops 1 residue before it; the germline J gene fills it in. The chain links TRBV31 to TRBJ1-3; D is unresolved. V lost 0 bases and J 4 bases, leaving 10 bases between the germline ends. Per germline, CDR1 GKSSPN and CDR2 SITVG. The CDR3 length is 14 residues. The CDR3 sequence is CAWSLSRAGNTLYF. The sequenced part of the CDR3 DNA is TGTGCCTGGAGTCTCTCGCGGGCGGGAAATACGCTCTAT.